A selection of T cell receptor beta chains follows, all from one sample in a study of blood T cell repertoires in COVID-19. Measured with immunoSEQ multiplex PCR; TCRdb has only the in-frame clones, and not every one. The sample shows 130,000 to 150,000 clones, more than 80% of them seen only once. The sample comprised peripheral blood. All receptors come from a human donor with acute or convalescent COVID-19. The donor label of this sample is uncertain. Both conserved end residues are part of each CDR3. A D gene is named only where the DNA matches it firmly. A row's size may be missing; if present it is once, few, many or a size class.

>TRBV3-1/TRBV3-2|14|TRBJ1-5|TRBD1|.
TGTGCCAGCAGCCACCGGACAGGGGATCAGCCCCAGCATTTT
CASSHRTGDQPQHF
>TRBV7-9|17|TRBJ2-1|TRBD2|.
TGTGCCAGCAGCCTGGCCGGACTAGCGGGGGGCTTACGTGAGCAGTTCTTC
CASSLAGLAGGLREQFF
>TRBV6-5|13|TRBJ1-2|.|.
TGTGCCAGCTACGGGGGACCCCTCTATGGCTACACCTTC
CASYGGPLYGYTF
>TRBV12-5|16|TRBJ1-1|TRBD1|.
TGTGCTAGTGGTTTGCCTTCGGACAGGGAGGGCACTGAAGCTTTCTTT
CASGLPSDREGTEAFF
>TRBV2|15|TRBJ1-5|TRBD1|.
TGTGCCAGCACAAGGGACAGGGCGGGCAATCAGCCCCAGCATTTT
CASTRDRAGNQPQHF
>TRBV24-1|13|TRBJ1-1|.|.
TGTGCCACCAGTGATACAGGGAACACTGAAGCTTTCTTT
CATSDTGNTEAFF
>TRBV9|11|TRBJ2-1|.|.
TGTGCCAGCAGCTCCGGGACAGAGCAGTTCTTC
CASSSGTEQFF
>TRBV15|16|TRBJ1-2|.|.
TGTGCCACCAGCAGAGGTGAAGGGGAATGGGGCTATGGCTACACCTTC
CATSRGEGEWGYGYTF
>TRBV5-1|13|TRBJ1-1|.|once
TGCGCCAGCAGCTTGAAGGGGGACACTGAAGCTTTCTTT
CASSLKGDTEAFF
>TRBV5-4|15|TRBJ1-1|.|.
TGTGCCAGCCCCTCCCCCGGGTTAGAGAACACTGAAGCTTTCTTT
CASPSPGLENTEAFF
>TRBV7-9|17|TRBJ1-5|.|.
TGTGCCAGCACGGCCGACAGAAAAAGGAATGGCAATCAGCCCCAGCATTTT
CASTADRKRNGNQPQHF
>TRBV27|16|TRBJ1-6|TRBD1|.
TGTGCCAGCAGTTTTCGACAGGGGGGGCATAATTCACCCCTCCACTTT
CASSFRQGGHNSPLHF
>TRBV12-5|14|TRBJ1-4|TRBD1|.
TGTGCTAGTGGTCCAGGGGGAACTAATGAAAAACTGTTTTTT
CASGPGGTNEKLFF
>TRBV5-4|13|TRBJ2-3|.|.
TGTGCCAGCAGCTTGGAGCGAACAGATACGCAGTATTTT
CASSLERTDTQYF
>TRBV10-1|15|TRBJ1-3|.|.
TGCGCCAGCAGTGAGTCGCAGGCATCTGGAAACACCATATATTTT
CASSESQASGNTIYF
>TRBV7-6|15|TRBJ2-1|TRBD2|.
TGTGCCAGCAGCCTTAGCGGGGGGGCCGACCATGAGCAGTTCTTC
CASSLSGGADHEQFF
>TRBV5-1|15|TRBJ1-5|.|.
TGCGCCAGCAGCTTGGAAGGGGGTGGTAATCAGCCCCAGCATTTT
CASSLEGGGNQPQHF
>TRBV15|11|TRBJ2-1|.|.
TGTGCCACTGGGGCCTTTAATGAGCAGTTCTTC
CATGAFNEQFF
>TRBV19|13|TRBJ2-7|.|.
TGTGCCAGTAGTACCCACAGGGTGACCGAGCAGTACTTC
CASSTHRVTEQYF
>TRBV30|15|TRBJ2-6|.|.
TGTGCCTGGAGTGTTCAGGGGACTGGGGCCAACGTCCTGACTTTC
CAWSVQGTGANVLTF
>TRBV5-1|13|TRBJ2-1|TRBD2|.
TGCGCCAGCAGCTTACTAGCGGGGGATGAGCAGTTCTTC
CASSLLAGDEQFF
>TRBV27|13|TRBJ1-2|.|.
TGTGCCAGCAGTCTCTACCCCAACTATGGCTACACCTTC
CASSLYPNYGYTF
>TRBV24-1|13|TRBJ1-5|.|once
TGTGCCACCAGTGATTTATCGAATCAGCCCCAGCATTTT
CATSDLSNQPQHF
>TRBV7-9|12|TRBJ1-2|.|.
TGTGCCAGCAGCTTAGGCGGGCTTGGCTACACCTTC
CASSLGGLGYTF
>TRBV27|13|TRBJ2-1|.|.
TGTGCCAGCAGTTTATGGATGGCGGCTGAGCAGTTCTTC
CASSLWMAAEQFF
>TRBV7-8|15|TRBJ1-5|TRBD1|.
TGTGCCAGCAGCTCACGACAGGGGTCTAATCAGCCCCAGCATTTT
CASSSRQGSNQPQHF
>TRBV10-3|14|TRBJ1-6|.|.
TGTGCCATCAGTGAGTCCCCAGGGAACTCACCCCTCCACTTT
CAISESPGNSPLHF
>TRBV5-1|15|TRBJ2-5|TRBD2|once
TGCGCCAGCAGAGACGGTACTAGCGGGGGGGAGACCCAGTACTTC
CASRDGTSGGETQYF
>TRBV30|14|TRBJ1-1|.|.
TGTGCCTGGGTCCCTATTGGGCCGAACACTGAAGCTTTCTTT
CAWVPIGPNTEAFF
>TRBV12-5|16|TRBJ2-1|TRBD2|.
TGTGCTAGTGGTCCCCCCTTAGCGGGGAATTACAATGAGCAGTTCTTC
CASGPPLAGNYNEQFF
>TRBV19|14|TRBJ2-7|.|.
TGTGCCAGTAGTGCCCAGAGCACCGGGTCCGAGCAGTACTTC
CASSAQSTGSEQYF
>TRBV19|14|TRBJ1-2|.|.
TGTGCCAGTAGACCGGACGGGACTAACTATGGCTACACCTTC
CASRPDGTNYGYTF
>TRBV7-3|14|TRBJ2-3|.|.
TGTGCCAGCAGCTTAGGGACTAGCACAGATACGCAGTATTTT
CASSLGTSTDTQYF
>TRBV18|17|TRBJ2-3|TRBD2|.
TGTGCCAGCTCACCATTATCTCCTCTAGCGGGGACAGATACGCAGTATTTT
CASSPLSPLAGTDTQYF
>TRBV3-1/TRBV3-2|13|TRBJ2-3|TRBD1|.
TGTGCCAGCAGTCAGTTCAGGGGGCAGGCGCAGTATTTT
CASSQFRGQAQYF
>TRBV24-1|13|TRBJ1-2|.|.
TGTGCCACGGGGAAACAGGGACCTTATGGCTACACCTTC
CATGKQGPYGYTF
>TRBV5-1|13|TRBJ1-2|.|.
TGCGCCAGCAGCTCCGGAGGGCAGGGCGGCTACACCTTC
CASSSGGQGGYTF
>TRBV6-2/TRBV6-3|14|TRBJ1-5|.|.
TGTGCCAGCAGTTACAGTAGAGGGAATCAGCCCCAGCATTTT
CASSYSRGNQPQHF
>TRBV7-9|16|TRBJ2-1|TRBD2|.
TGTGCCAGCAGCTTAGCGCTGGCTAGCGGGGGGGAATTGCAGTTCTTC
CASSLALASGGELQFF
>TRBV5-1|16|TRBJ1-2|.|.
TGCGCCAGCAGCCTCCGACAGGAGCTCACTAACTATGGCTACACCTTC
CASSLRQELTNYGYTF
>TRBV15|12|TRBJ2-3|.|.
TGTGCCACCAGAGGGGCCGCAGGAAGGCAGTATTTT
CATRGAAGRQYF
>TRBV7-9|12|TRBJ1-1|.|once
TGTGCCAGCAGCTACAGGACAACTGAAGCTTTCTTT
CASSYRTTEAFF
>TRBV2|15|TRBJ1-6|TRBD1|.
TGTGCCAGCAGGCGACAGGGCGACTATAATTCACCCCTCCACTTT
CASRRQGDYNSPLHF
>TRBV30|12|TRBJ2-2|TRBD2|.
TGTGCCTGGAAGGGAGGGGCCGGGGAGCTGTTTTTT
CAWKGGAGELFF
>TRBV7-6|14|TRBJ1-6|TRBD1|.
TGTGCCAGCAGCCAGACAGGGGGCGGCTCACCCCTCCACTTT
CASSQTGGGSPLHF
>TRBV19|15|TRBJ1-5|.|.
TGTGCCAGTAGTATAGATAACAAGTGGAATCAGCCCCAGCATTTT
CASSIDNKWNQPQHF
>TRBV24-1|11|TRBJ2-5|.|.
TGTGCCACCAGTGATCTAGAGACCCAGTACTTC
CATSDLETQYF
>TRBV5-4|13|TRBJ1-2|TRBD1|few
TGTGCCAGCAGCTTAGACAGGGTAAAGGGCTACACCTTC
CASSLDRVKGYTF
>TRBV24-1|15|TRBJ1-2|TRBD1|.
TGTGCCACCAGCTCCTCCGGACAGGGAGTTGGGCGCTACACCTTC
CATSSSGQGVGRYTF
>TRBV5-4|13|TRBJ2-7|.|few
TGTGCCAGCACCTGGTCGGGTGCCAGCCAGCAGTACTTC
CASTWSGASQQYF
>TRBV20-1|11|TRBJ1-2|.|.
TGCAGTGCTCTCCTCGGGGATGGCTACACCTTC
CSALLGDGYTF
>TRBV2|14|TRBJ1-4|TRBD1|once
TGTGCCAGCAGGAGGACAGGGCCTAATGAAAAACTGTTTTTT
CASRRTGPNEKLFF